Below, 5 T cell receptor beta chains from the same sample are listed, as sequenced in a study of CD8+ T cells in alopecia areata. Reverse transcribed after extraction, RNA yielded cDNA as the sequencing template. Data came from immunoSEQ multiplex PCR; TCRdb stores just in-frame clones and leaves some out. The table has around 34,000 clones, 55% seen once. The source material was NKG2D-high CD8+ T cells sorted from blood. The origin of the receptors is a human donor with alopecia areata.

The V call is TRBV6-1, the J call TRBJ2-1; D is unresolved. CDR3 length: 13 amino acids. Germline assignment: CDR1 MNHNS and CDR2 SASEGT. V was trimmed by 0 bases and J by 4 bases, leaving 4 bases between them. This chain's CDR3 is CASSEAGYNEQFF. CDR3 sequence (DNA): TGTGCCAGCAGTGAAGCCGGGTACAATGAGCAGTTCTTC.

V is TRBV28 and J is TRBJ2-5; D not certain. The CDR3 is 14 residues long. The V and J ends lost 2 bases and 5 bases respectively, with 12 bases between them. Germline assignment: CDR1 MDHEN and CDR2 SYDVKM. The CDR3 sequence is CASSLKGLGETQYF. In DNA, the CDR3 is TGTGCCAGCAGTTTAAAGGGTTTAGGGGAGACCCAGTACTTC.

The CDR3 nucleotides are TGTGCCAGCAGTTTATTGCCCCCGGGACAGGGAGTCACTGAAGCTTTCTTT. Translated: CASSLLPPGQGVTEAFF. The chain joins TRBV27 to TRBJ1-1, with TRBD1 identical over 9 bases. This CDR3 is built from 17 residues. Germline V lookup: CDR1 MNHEY, CDR2 SMNVEV (reference sequence). V lost 1 base, J lost 4 bases, and 10 bases stayed unmatched.

This clone has a handful of counts. The V call is TRBV4-3, the J call TRBJ2-1; D is ambiguous. In germline, CDR1 is LGHNA, CDR2 YSLEER. This CDR3 is 12 amino acids long. Deletions cut 3 bases from V and 9 bases from J, with 9 bases between. The chain's CDR3 is CASSQTIGEQFF. The CDR3 region has the DNA TGCGCCAGCAGCCAGACCATAGGTGAGCAGTTCTTC.

The gene calls are TRBV28 and TRBJ2-4; 7 nucleotides line up with TRBD1. V gave up 9 bases and J gave up 1 base; unmatched junction bases: 6. The CDR3 consists of 14 residues. Germline loops: CDR1 MDHEN, CDR2 SYDVKM. CDR3 in DNA: TGTGCCAGTAGACAGGGCTGGGCCAAAAACATTCAGTACTTC. It encodes CASRQGWAKNIQYF.